These 7 T cell receptor beta chains came from one sample sequenced in a study of blood T cell repertoires in COVID-19. Here immunoSEQ multiplex PCR was the method, and the copy in TCRdb shows in-frame clones only, minus some. The table shows about 180,000 clones, with under 90% occurring only once. The source material was peripheral blood. These receptor sequences come from a person between 70 and 80 years old with COVID-19, enrolled during active disease.

The chain couples TRBV2 to TRBJ1-5; unclear D gene. Germline CDR1 reads SNHLY; CDR2 reads FYNNEI. This CDR3 has 15 residues. V dropped 8 bases and J dropped 0 bases, with 14 bases sitting between them. CDR3 region: CASRVRENSNQPQHF. CDR3 nucleotides: TGTGCCAGCCGTGTAAGAGAAAATAGCAATCAGCCCCAGCATTTT.

V gene TRBV7-9 combines with J gene TRBJ1-5; weak D call: TRBD1 (5 bases). The germline V gene encodes CDR1 SEHNR and CDR2 FQNEAQ (reference sequence). The V gene lost 4 bases and the J gene lost 5 bases, with 18 bases spanning the gap. This CDR3 has 16 residues. CDR3 residues: CASSSRQGTHHQPQHF. CDR3 nucleotide sequence: TGTGCCAGCAGCTCCCGGCAGGGTACTCACCATCAGCCCCAGCATTTT.

This chain links TRBV5-5 with TRBJ1-3; no clear D gene. The CDR3 consists of 15 residues. Per the germline V gene, CDR1 is SGHKS and CDR2 is YYEKEE (reference sequence). Between the trimmed V and J ends, which lost 2 bases and 0 bases, there was a span of 9 bases. This chain's CDR3 is CASSFTNFSGNTIYF. CDR3 nucleotides: TGTGCCAGCAGCTTTACAAATTTCTCTGGAAACACCATATATTTT.

V gene TRBV5-8 combines with J gene TRBJ2-6; the D is unclear. From germline, CDR1 is SGHTS and CDR2 YDEGEE. With 4 bases removed from V and 0 bases from J, the gap between germline ends came to 8 bases. The CDR3 extends over 15 amino acids. The chain's CDR3 is CASSAYISGANVLTF. CDR3 coding DNA: TGTGCCAGCAGCGCATACATCTCTGGGGCCAACGTCCTGACTTTC. The variable domain in full, completed from reference TRBV5-8 and TRBJ2-6, reads EAGVTQSPTHLIKTRGQQATLRCSPISGHTSVYWYQQALGLGLQFLLWYDEGEERNRGNFPPRFSGRQFPNYSSELNVNALELEDSALYLCASSAYISGANVLTFGAGSRLTVL.

Only one count was recorded for this clone. The rearrangement joins TRBV12-3 or TRBV12-4 to TRBJ2-4; unclear D gene. Between the trimmed V and J ends, which lost 5 bases and 2 bases, there was a span of 7 bases. There are 13 residues in the CDR3. DNA for the CDR3: TGTGCCAGCAGTGGGCAAACCAAAAACATTCAGTACTTC. It is translated as CASSGQTKNIQYF.

This clone came up a few times. V gene TRBV4-3 combines with J gene TRBJ1-2, with 9 bases identical to TRBD1. The CDR3 has 15 amino acids. From germline, CDR1 is LGHNA and CDR2 YSLEER. V lost 1 base, J lost 8 bases, and 8 bases stayed unmatched. CDR3 residues: CASSQAGTGLGGYTF. The CDR3 DNA is TGCGCCAGCAGCCAAGCCGGGACAGGGCTTGGCGGCTACACCTTC.

The gene calls are TRBV27 and TRBJ2-3; perhaps TRBD1 as D (6 bases). V gave up 2 bases and J gave up 2 bases, with 11 bases separating them. In germline, CDR1 is MNHEY, CDR2 SMNVEV (reference sequence). The CDR3 contains 15 residues. The CDR3 coding sequence is TGTGCCAGCAGTTTAAGGGGGTCCGACACAGATACGCAGTATTTT. It is translated as CASSLRGSDTDTQYF.